This T cell receptor (beta chain) was sequenced in a study of T cells in narcolepsy. In the study overall: Donors had narcolepsy type 1 or type 2, or were healthy controls.

Trimming removed 8 bases at V and 4 bases at J, with 20 bases between. The CDR3 spans 16 residues. The protocol was immunoSEQ multiplex PCR, while the TCRdb copy is restricted to in-frame clones and leaves out a portion. The sample yields 32,000 or so clones, approximately 80% seen once. Findings of the study overall: Autoreactive clonotypes reportedly recurred in blood of same and different patients, not controls. HCRT-specific and TRIB2-specific autoreactive clonotypes appeared among same-patient CSF and blood CD4+ clonotypes.

In this sample, this clone turned up once. What it recognizes is unknown. The clonotype was recovered from a human donor with narcolepsy. The sequencing sample was made of CD45RA- memory CD4+ T cells from PBMCs. The chain links TRBV23-1 to TRBJ2-2; D gene uncertain. TRBV23-1 is an ORF, with its function uncertain. CDR3 bases: TGCGCCAGCCTTCGGACGGAACAAAGAGTCACCGGGGAGCTGTTTTTT. Its translation: CASLRTEQRVTGELFF.